Listed here is a single T cell receptor (beta chain). This clone has just one count. No antigen is known for it. No base qualities exist here, and no much larger clone lies one base off it. The immunoSEQ Assay, a bias-controlled multiplex PCR, was used to amplify TCRbeta CDR3 regions from genomic DNA. Per the original workflow: Nucleated cell counts per sample were estimated from amplification of reference gene primers within the assay. Sequence reads were collapsed and filtered to measure the absolute abundance of every unique TCRbeta CDR3 rearrangement. For each sample, productive Simpson clonality was calculated as the square root of Simpson's diversity index over productive rearrangements. In TCRdb, the immuneACCESS table is reduced to in-frame sequences with V and J assigned. These tables do not hold every clone; where another copy was compared, an unresolved V gene accounts for under half, and the others remain unexplained. The D gene and trimming were derived from the DNA, and the V and J assignments and clone size from that table. The table for this sample lists 80,000 to 100,000 clones; over 70% of them were counted only once. The top ten clonotypes cover about 4.4% of the sample.

The collaborating institutions used their own protocols to collect whole blood in K2EDTA tubes. For TCRbeta analysis, collaborator samples were shipped as frozen whole blood, as isolated PBMCs, or as DNA extracted from either sample type. These data come from a study of blood T cell repertoires in COVID-19 (dated by TCRdb to the early 2020s). Concerning the study at large: The collaborator samples originated in the United States, Italy and Spain and spanned the acute and convalescent phases of COVID-19. The prospective study material was composed of cDNA or gDNA derived from T cells, B-cell-depleted T cells, or PBMCs. The dataset comprised deeply sampled blood TCRbeta repertoires from subjects exposed to, actively infected with, or recovered from COVID-19. The repertoires were released in a freely available public database intended as a resource for research on the immune response to SARS-CoV-2. The samples were drawn from two sources: the first 160 participants of the ongoing ImmuneRACE study, and 1,254 subjects contributed by 6 global collaborators. A de-identified subject ID, COVID-19 status, age in years and sex were almost always included in the sample metadata. Where HLA class I and class II types were available, the types were taken from metadata supplied by the sample provider, not from assay-based typing.

As encoded in the germline V gene, CDR1 is MNHEY while CDR2 is SVGAGI. The CDR3 goes from the cysteine to the phenylalanine over 15 residues. The CDR3 DNA has 45 bases and is translated from base 1. V ends up 8 bases short and J 2 bases short, with an unmatched junction base count of 8. Paper-wide results and their limitations: Clinical and demographic metadata were provided uncurated, with the amount varying by source and participant.

This clonotype was sampled from a man in his 60s with acute or convalescent COVID-19. The V and J genes are TRBV6-5 and TRBJ2-3; the central 9 bases match TRBD1. The sample was peripheral blood. The nucleotide sequence is given as TGTGCCAGCTCAACAGGGGGCCGGCCCACAGATACGCAGTATTTT. Its product reads: CASSTGGRPTDTQYF.